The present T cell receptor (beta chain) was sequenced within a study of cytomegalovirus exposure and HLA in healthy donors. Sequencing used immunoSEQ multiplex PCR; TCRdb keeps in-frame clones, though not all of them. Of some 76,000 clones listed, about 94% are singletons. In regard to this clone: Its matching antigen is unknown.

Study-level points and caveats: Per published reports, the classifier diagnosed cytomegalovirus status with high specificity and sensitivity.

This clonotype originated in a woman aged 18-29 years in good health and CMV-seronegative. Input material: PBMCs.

In DNA form, the CDR3 reads TGTGCCAGCAGCTCGGACAGAGAACAAGAGACCCAGTACTTC. Protein: CASSSDREQETQYF. The V and J genes are TRBV7-8 and TRBJ2-5; D may be TRBD1 (6 bases). This CDR3 is built from 14 residues. The V end lost 4 bases, the J end lost 2 bases, and 11 bases lay between the germline ends. Germline V gene sequence: CDR1 SGHVS, CDR2 FQNEAQ.